This TCR beta chain was profiled in a study of T cells in Graves' hyperthyroidism and ophthalmopathy. There were TCR beta CDR3 regions amplified from RNA transcripts. TCR CDR3 regions were first amplified by RT-PCR with HTBI primers. TCRdb fed the multiplex PCR reads into MiXCR, producing one record per CDR3 protein. This sample has about 480,000 distinct CDR3 sequences; approximately 15% occur once, and the top ten carry around 17%. Broader study findings: Before onset, by a median of about six months, the model predicted ophthalmopathy. Blood samples included most of the expanded thyroid clonotypes exceeding 0.001.

Notes on this clonotype: Its target is unknown.

V lost 4 bases and J lost 4; bases outside the gene matches: 5. The CDR3 is 15 residues long. Per germline, CDR1 MNHNS and CDR2 SASEGT. Material for sequencing was blood. The clonotype was recovered from a woman under 30 with Graves' hyperthyroidism. This chain uses TRBV6-1 with TRBJ2-7, with TRBD2 identical over 12 bases. CDR3 DNA sequence: TGTGCCAGCAGTGGCTCTAGCGGGAGGGTTTACGAGCAGTACTTC. Its translation: CASSGSSGRVYEQYF.